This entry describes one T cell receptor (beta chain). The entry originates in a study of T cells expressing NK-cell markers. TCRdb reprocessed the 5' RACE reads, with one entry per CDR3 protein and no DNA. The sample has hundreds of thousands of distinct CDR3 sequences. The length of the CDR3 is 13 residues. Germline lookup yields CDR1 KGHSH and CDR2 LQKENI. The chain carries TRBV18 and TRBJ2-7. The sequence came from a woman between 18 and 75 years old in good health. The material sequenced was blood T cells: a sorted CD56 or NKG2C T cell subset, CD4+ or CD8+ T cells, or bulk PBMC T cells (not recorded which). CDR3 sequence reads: CASSPPSVYEQYF.